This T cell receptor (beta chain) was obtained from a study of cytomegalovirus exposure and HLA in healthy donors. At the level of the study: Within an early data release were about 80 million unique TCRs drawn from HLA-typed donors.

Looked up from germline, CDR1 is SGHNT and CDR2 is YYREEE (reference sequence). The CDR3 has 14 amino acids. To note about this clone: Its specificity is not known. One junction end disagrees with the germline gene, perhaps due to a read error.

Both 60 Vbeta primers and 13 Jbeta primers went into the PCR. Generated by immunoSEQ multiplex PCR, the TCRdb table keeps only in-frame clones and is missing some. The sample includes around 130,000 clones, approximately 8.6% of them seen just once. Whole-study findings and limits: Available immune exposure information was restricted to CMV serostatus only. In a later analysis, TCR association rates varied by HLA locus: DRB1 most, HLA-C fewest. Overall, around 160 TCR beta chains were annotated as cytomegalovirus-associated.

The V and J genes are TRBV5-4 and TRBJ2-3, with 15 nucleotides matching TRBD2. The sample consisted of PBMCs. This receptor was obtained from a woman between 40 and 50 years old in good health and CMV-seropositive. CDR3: CASSLGTSGGALDF. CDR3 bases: TGTGCCAGCAGCTTGGGGACTAGCGGGGGGGCTTTGGATTTT.